Given below is one TCR beta chain in context. Its antigen remains unknown. This sample is drawn from a study of blood T cells in healthy people across ages. Study-level findings and limits: Both higher diversity and more naive CD4+ cells marked long-lived donors when set against aged donors. TCR beta diversity correlated strongly with naive T cell percentage. Across the age range, TCR beta diversity per million T cells fell in a roughly linear way.

The CDR3 runs to 15 residues. Trimming cost V 1 base and J 11 bases; bases outside gene matches: 9. With a J-beta primer mix and a sample-barcoded 5' primer, a second PCR ran roughly 7 to 11 cycles. No fewer than 3 million CDR3-containing paired-end reads came from each sample. TCRdb re-analysed the 5' RACE reads in MiXCR, keeping a single row per CDR3 protein. This sample has more than 800,000 distinct CDR3 sequences; 25% to 35% occur once, and the top ten carry roughly a sixth. Sequencing was performed on blood. This clonotype was sampled from a woman of 80 years or more in good health. The J gene is TRBJ2-3, the V gene TRBV12-3 or TRBV12-4, with 10 bases lining up with TRBD2. CDR3 amino acids: CASSLGSGGANVQYF. The DNA of the CDR3 is TGTGCCAGCAGTTTAGGAAGCGGGGGGGCAAATGTGCAGTATTTT.